The sequence of this TCR beta chain was determined in a study of OX40 agonist ivuxolimab in advanced cancers. Turning to the study itself: Ivuxolimab, an antibody acting as an agonist of OX40 (CD134), was used to treat patients. Findings and caveats of the study: At 0.1 to 3.0 mg/kg, clonal expansion of CD4+ and CD8+ blood T cells had occurred by week 6.

Libraries were prepared by immunoSEQ multiplex PCR; TCRdb keeps only in-frame clonotypes and omits some of them. The repertoire holds some 72,000 clones, with about 90% as singletons. V was pared by 2 bases and J by 5 bases, with 12 bases between. The CDR3 sequence is 13 residues long. Germline lookup yields CDR1 GTSNPN and CDR2 SVGIG (reference sequence). On this clone: Its antigen is as yet unknown.

At baseline, cycle 4 day 1, and cycle 7 day 1, blood was sampled. This chain joins TRBV30 and TRBJ1-2; D is unresolved. Here the sequenced sample was CD4+ or CD8+ T cells sorted from blood, taken in a trial of the OX40 agonist ivuxolimab. This receptor was taken from an adult with an advanced solid tumor such as melanoma, head and neck, liver or kidney cancer. The CDR3 sequence: CAWSPSTLYGYTF. As DNA, the CDR3 is TGTGCCTGGAGTCCTTCGACATTGTATGGCTACACCTTC.